The 7 T cell receptor beta chains presented below share a single source sample, sequenced in a study of blood T cell repertoires in COVID-19. Here immunoSEQ multiplex PCR was the method, and the copy in TCRdb shows in-frame clones only, minus some. The sample consists of approximately 250,000 clones, about 80% of them appearing once. Sequenced input: peripheral blood. The receptors derive from a human donor in a cohort sampled during active COVID-19.

This clone was seen many times. The chain joins TRBV5-5 to TRBJ2-2, with a tentative D call TRBD2 (5 bases). This CDR3 is built from 13 residues. Trimming removed 2 bases at V and 7 bases at J, with 9 bases between. Germline values: CDR1 SGHKS, CDR2 YYEKEE (reference sequence). The chain's CDR3 is CASSFGVNGELFF. In nucleotides, the CDR3 is TGTGCCAGCAGCTTCGGGGTTAACGGGGAGCTGTTTTTT.

The genes are TRBV12-3 or TRBV12-4 and TRBJ1-1; D not certain. V lost 1 base, J lost 3 bases, and 6 bases lay in between. The CDR3 spans 13 residues. The CDR3: CASSLGQYTEAFF. CDR3 nucleotide sequence: TGTGCCAGCAGTTTAGGGCAGTACACTGAAGCTTTCTTT.

CDR3 amino acids: CASSWGGQALNEKLFF. CDR3 nucleotide sequence: TGTGCCAGCAGCTGGGGAGGACAGGCGCTAAATGAAAAACTGTTTTTT. This sequence joins TRBV5-5 and TRBJ1-4, with 7 bases aligning to TRBD1. The CDR3 length is 16 residues. CDR1 is SGHKS and CDR2 is YYEKEE in the germline V gene (reference sequence). Trimming took 3 bases from V and 5 from J; bases not matched to a gene: 10.

This chain uses TRBV11-2 with TRBJ2-3; D remains ambiguous. Per germline, CDR1 SGHAT and CDR2 FQNNGV. CDR3 length equals 13 residues. The ends were cut back, 1 base at V and 7 bases at J, with 9 bases in the middle. This chain's CDR3 is CASSLGGQYTQYF. The CDR3 coding sequence is TGTGCCAGCAGCTTAGGTGGCCAATATACGCAGTATTTT.

The rearrangement joins TRBV24-1 to TRBJ1-6; 9 bases are a match to TRBD1. CDR1 is KGHDR, CDR2 SFDVKD, per germline. With 7 bases clipped from V and 7 bases from J, the junction kept 1 base outside the gene matches. The CDR3 spans 13 residues. CDR3 region: CATRQGANSPLHF. The CDR3 DNA reads TGTGCCACCAGACAGGGGGCAAATTCACCCCTCCACTTT.

The chain has TRBV28 and TRBJ2-2, with a possible D match to TRBD1 (6 bases). Deletions cut 8 bases from V and 1 base from J, with 14 bases between. The CDR3 is 15 amino acids. From germline, CDR1 is MDHEN and CDR2 SYDVKM. CDR3 protein: CASLPGTRNTGELFF. CDR3 bases: TGTGCCAGCCTTCCCGGGACAAGGAACACCGGGGAGCTGTTTTTT.

Concerning this clone itself: This sample includes further DNA sequences coding for the same CDR3. This chain uses TRBV6-1 with TRBJ1-5, with unresolved D. V was shortened by 1 base and J by 6 bases, with 10 bases between the two germline ends. The CDR3 consists of 14 residues. CDR1 and CDR2 (germline): MNHNS, SASEGT. CDR3 residues: CASSEGTSSQPQHF. In DNA form, the CDR3 reads TGTGCCAGCAGTGAAGGTACGAGTTCTCAGCCCCAGCATTTT.